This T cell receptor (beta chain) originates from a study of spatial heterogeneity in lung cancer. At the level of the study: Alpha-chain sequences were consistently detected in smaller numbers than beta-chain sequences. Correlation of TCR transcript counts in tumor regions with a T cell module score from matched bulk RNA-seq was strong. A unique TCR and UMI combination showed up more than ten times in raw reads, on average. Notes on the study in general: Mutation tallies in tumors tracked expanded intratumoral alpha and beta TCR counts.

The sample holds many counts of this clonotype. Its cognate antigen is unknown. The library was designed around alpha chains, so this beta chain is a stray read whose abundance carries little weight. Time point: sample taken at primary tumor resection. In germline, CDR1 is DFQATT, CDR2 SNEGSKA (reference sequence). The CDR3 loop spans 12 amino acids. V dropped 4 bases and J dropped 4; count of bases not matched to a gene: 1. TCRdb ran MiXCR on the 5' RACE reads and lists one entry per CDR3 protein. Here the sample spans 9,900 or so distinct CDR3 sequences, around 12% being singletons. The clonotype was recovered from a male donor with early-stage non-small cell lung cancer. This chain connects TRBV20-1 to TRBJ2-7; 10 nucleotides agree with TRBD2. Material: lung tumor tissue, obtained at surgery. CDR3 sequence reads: CSANSGRYEQYF. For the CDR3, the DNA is TGCAGTGCTAATAGCGGGAGGTACGAGCAGTACTTC.